Below, 26 T cell receptor beta chains from the same sample are listed, as sequenced in a study of response to subunit inactivated influenza vaccine. Via MiXCR, TCRdb re-called the RT-PCR reads, giving one row per CDR3 protein. The profile shows approximately 160,000 distinct CDR3 sequences, about 10% of them singletons. The source material was CD8+ T cells sorted from PBMCs, sampled around 2 years after vaccination. All receptors come from a man between 50 and 75 years old who received an inactivated influenza vaccine.

This clonotype was seen ten or more times. The rearrangement uses TRBV10-3 and TRBJ2-7; TRBD1 matches at 7 bases. CDR3 size: 13 residues. The trim removed 6 bases at V and 5 bases at J, leaving 7 bases unmatched. CDR1 is ENHRY, CDR2 SYGVKD, per germline. CDR3: CAISYGTADEQYF. The DNA for the CDR3 is TGTGCCATCAGCTATGGGACAGCCGACGAGCAGTACTTC.

The CDR3 protein is CASSYSGMGVTEAFF. The CDR3 DNA follows: TGTGCCAGCAGTTACTCGGGAATGGGGGTGACTGAAGCTTTCTTT. This rearrangement joins TRBV6-2 or TRBV6-3 to TRBJ1-1; perhaps TRBD1 as D (5 bases). Germline-derived CDR1 and CDR2 are MNHEY and SVGEGT. The CDR3 is 15 amino acids. Trimming took 0 bases from V and 5 from J, leaving 13 bases between them.

This chain connects TRBV7-9 to TRBJ2-2; weak D call: TRBD2 (5 bases). The CDR3 length is 15 residues. CDR1 is SEHNR and CDR2 is FQNEAQ in the germline V gene (reference sequence). Trimming removed 2 bases from V and 0 bases from J, with 7 bases in between. The CDR3 loop reads CASSLWEPNTGELFF. The CDR3 DNA reads TGTGCCAGCAGCTTATGGGAGCCGAACACCGGGGAGCTGTTTTTT.

This clonotype was observed a handful of times. V gene TRBV4-3 combines with J gene TRBJ2-3, with D unclear. The CDR3 is made up of 12 amino acids. V lost 6 bases and J 6 bases, leaving 10 bases between the germline ends. From germline, CDR1 is LGHNA and CDR2 YSLEER. The CDR3 is CASSQKGDTQYF. Here the CDR3 DNA reads TGCGCCAGCAGTCAGAAAGGGGATACGCAGTATTTT.

This clonotype was seen only a few times. CDR3 nucleotide sequence: TGTGCCAGCAGTTACGGTGTCACCTACGAGCAGTACTTC. Protein sequence: CASSYGVTYEQYF. The V gene is TRBV6-2 or TRBV6-3, the J gene TRBJ2-7; D unclear. Per germline, CDR1 MNHEY and CDR2 SVGEGT. The V end was cut by 2 bases, the J end by 2 bases, with 7 bases between. This CDR3 region has 13 residues.

As regards this clonotype: Since a much larger clone is just one base distant, this may be a read error. The chain employs TRBV29-1 and TRBJ1-2, with TRBD1 as a possible D gene (6 bases). Looked up from germline, CDR1 is SQVTM and CDR2 is ANQGSEA. This CDR3 region has 13 residues. For the CDR3, the DNA is TGCTGCGTTCTCCTACAGGGTGGCTATGGCTACACCTTC. Translation gives CCVLLQGGYGYTF.

The CDR3 nucleotides read TGCGCCAGCAGCAGGAGGAACCACGACTACAGCGGTAGTGATACGCAGTATTTT. Translating it yields CASSRRNHDYSGSDTQYF. The J gene is TRBJ2-3, the V gene TRBV5-1, with a possible D match to TRBD2 (5 bases). Germline assignment: CDR1 SGHRS and CDR2 YFSETQ. CDR3 size: 18 residues. The germline V and J ends were trimmed by 4 bases and 6 bases, with 27 bases remaining between them.

This clonotype came up many times. This chain uses TRBV4-3 with TRBJ1-1; tentative D call: TRBD1 (6 bases). Germline V gene sequence: CDR1 LGHNA, CDR2 YSLEER. The CDR3 is 13 residues long. V was shortened by 4 bases and J by 3 bases, with 9 bases between the two germline ends. The CDR3 region is CASSRGAHTEAFF. The CDR3 DNA sequence: TGCGCCAGCAGCCGGGGGGCCCACACTGAAGCTTTCTTT.

The chain couples TRBV10-3 to TRBJ1-2; unclear D gene. V lost 0 bases to trimming and J lost 8 bases, with 4 bases between them. CDR3 length: 11 residues. Germline V gene lookup returns CDR1 ENHRY and CDR2 SYGVKD. The CDR3 sequence: CAISESGGYTF. CDR3 coding DNA: TGTGCCATCAGTGAGTCGGGCGGCTACACCTTC.

This clonotype was seen ten or more times. The V and J genes are TRBV28 and TRBJ1-2; tentatively, D is TRBD1 (5 bases). V dropped 3 bases and J dropped 1 base, with 12 bases sitting between them. The CDR3 is 15 residues long. CDR1 is MDHEN, CDR2 SYDVKM, per germline. CDR3 sequence (DNA): TGTGCCAGCAGTTTGGGGCGGGGAAATAACTATGGCTACACCTTC. Translated: CASSLGRGNNYGYTF.

A few counts support this clonotype. V is TRBV20-1 and J is TRBJ2-7, with TRBD1 identical over 7 bases. The CDR3 covers 13 residues. J gave up 2 bases and V 4 bases, and 5 bases lay outside the gene matches. CDR1 DFQATT and CDR2 SNEGSKA come from the germline V gene (reference sequence). CDR3 protein: CSAKRQGTYEQYF. The CDR3 bases are TGCAGTGCTAAGCGACAGGGAACCTACGAGCAGTACTTC.

In its sample, this clonotype was seen many times. This rearrangement joins TRBV6-1 to TRBJ1-1; 7 bases match TRBD1. CDR3 length equals 14 residues. The V gene's germline CDR1 is MNHNS and CDR2 SASEGT. V shed 6 bases, J shed 1 base, and the junction held 5 bases outside the gene matches. DNA for the CDR3: TGTGCCAGCAGATCAGGGGGAGGGAACACTGAAGCTTTCTTT. Residues: CASRSGGGNTEAFF.

This clonotype has ten or more counts. This sequence joins TRBV29-1 and TRBJ2-1; 10 bases match TRBD2. V dropped 5 bases and J dropped 5; count of bases not matched to a gene: 3. Germline values: CDR1 SQVTM, CDR2 ANQGSEA. This CDR3 contains 13 residues. The CDR3 here is CSVLAGGNNEQFF. CDR3 DNA: TGCAGCGTTTTAGCGGGAGGCAACAATGAGCAGTTCTTC.

The chain employs TRBV9 and TRBJ2-3; TRBD2 agrees at 8 bases. This CDR3 contains 15 residues. Per germline, CDR1 SGDLS and CDR2 YYNGEE. J gave up 5 bases and V 0 bases, and 5 bases lay outside the gene matches. The CDR3 nucleotides are TGTGCCAGCAGCGTAGCTCTGCTAGCGGGAGATACGCAGTATTTT. It translates to CASSVALLAGDTQYF.

In its sample, this clonotype was seen a few times. CDR3 in amino acids: CASSRQSPDTQYF. DNA for the CDR3: TGTGCCAGCAGCCGTCAATCCCCAGATACGCAGTATTTT. V gene TRBV7-9 combines with J gene TRBJ2-3; no definite D call. The V end lost 5 bases, the J end lost 4 bases, and 10 bases lay between the germline ends. Germline assignment: CDR1 SEHNR and CDR2 FQNEAQ (reference sequence). This CDR3 contains 13 residues.

This clonotype was found many times. The V call is TRBV29-1, the J call TRBJ2-7; D is possibly TRBD2 (6 bases). Trimming left V 2 bases short and J 3 bases short, with 11 bases between. Germline lookup yields CDR1 SQVTM and CDR2 ANQGSEA. This CDR3 has 13 residues. The CDR3 DNA sequence: TGCAGCGTTGAAACGGGAGCCAACTACGAGCAGTACTTC. Translating gives CSVETGANYEQYF.

The table lists this clonotype with many counts. The V call is TRBV12-3 or TRBV12-4, the J call TRBJ2-3, with TRBD2 as a possible D gene (5 bases). Trimming took 5 bases from V and 1 from J, leaving 13 bases between them. There are 15 residues in the CDR3. This CDR3 reads CASSAVLGGTDTQYF. The CDR3 DNA follows: TGTGCCAGCAGTGCGGTCCTCGGGGGCACAGATACGCAGTATTTT.

The chain has TRBV9 and TRBJ2-2, with D perhaps TRBD2 (5 bases). V shed 3 bases and J shed 10 bases, with 13 bases lying between them. The germline V gene has CDR1 SGDLS and CDR2 YYNGEE. The CDR3 runs 13 residues. CDR3 sequence (DNA): TGTGCCAGCAGCGCCCGGGTGAGGGAGGAGCTGTTTTTT. Translation: CASSARVREELFF.

This clonotype has ten or more counts. The genes are TRBV7-9 and TRBJ2-1; D gene ambiguous. V dropped 5 bases and J dropped 10 bases, with 12 bases sitting between them. The CDR3 spans 12 residues. The V gene's germline CDR1 is SEHNR and CDR2 FQNEAQ (reference sequence). CDR3 amino acids: CASSSLLREQFF. The CDR3 region has the DNA TGTGCCAGCAGCAGTCTGCTTCGCGAGCAGTTCTTC.

The chain joins TRBV4-1 to TRBJ1-2; D remains ambiguous. The V gene's germline CDR1 is MGHRA and CDR2 YSYEKL. V was pared by 0 bases and J by 8 bases, with 10 bases between. CDR3 length equals 13 residues. The CDR3 is CASSQDTGNGYTF. The CDR3 DNA reads as TGCGCCAGCAGCCAAGATACGGGGAACGGCTACACCTTC.

The CDR3 nucleotides read TGTGCCAGCAGTGAAGTGACAGGGGCCTACGAGCAGTACTTC. Its protein is CASSEVTGAYEQYF. The gene calls are TRBV6-1 and TRBJ2-7; 8 bases line up with TRBD1. The germline gives CDR1 MNHNS, CDR2 SASEGT. J lost 2 bases, V lost 1 base, and 1 base had no gene match. The CDR3 spans 14 residues.

In this sample, this clonotype turned up a few times. The V gene is TRBV7-9, the J gene TRBJ2-3; D unresolved. This CDR3 spans 15 amino acids. CDR1 is SEHNR, CDR2 FQNEAQ, per germline (reference sequence). Trimming pared 5 bases from V and 1 base from J, leaving 13 bases between. Written as DNA, the CDR3 is TGTGCCAGCAGCCAAGTGGTTTTTGGCACAGATACGCAGTATTTT. This gives the protein CASSQVVFGTDTQYF.

This clonotype was seen ten or more times. The chain carries TRBV28 and TRBJ1-1; 7 nucleotides align to TRBD1. This CDR3 region has 16 residues. Per the germline V gene, CDR1 is MDHEN and CDR2 is SYDVKM. V lost 5 bases and J lost 3; bases outside the gene matches: 12. The CDR3 coding sequence is TGTGCCAGCAGTCCCCAGGGGGGTTTGCACGACACTGAAGCTTTCTTT. Encoded protein: CASSPQGGLHDTEAFF.

This clonotype was observed a handful of times. The rearrangement links TRBV6-5 to TRBJ2-7; 7 bases map to TRBD1. Germline CDR1 is MNHEY and CDR2 is SVGAGI. With 0 bases clipped from V and 5 bases from J, the junction kept 16 bases outside the gene matches. The CDR3 is 18 amino acids. In nucleotides, the CDR3 is TGTGCCAGCAGTTACTCGATAGGGGCTCAGGGGGATTGGAACGAGCAGTACTTC. Its translation: CASSYSIGAQGDWNEQYF.

This clonotype counts as medium-sized (0.01 to 0.1%). The chain employs TRBV3-1 and TRBJ2-2; D not resolved. Germline V gene lookup returns CDR1 LGHDT and CDR2 YNNKEL (reference sequence). Trimming took off 3 bases at V and 1 base at J, with 9 bases between the two ends. The CDR3 is made up of 15 amino acids. The CDR3 loop reads CASSQLTLNTGELFF. Here the CDR3 DNA reads TGTGCCAGCAGCCAGCTGACTCTGAACACCGGGGAGCTGTTTTTT.

The CDR3 DNA is TGTGCCAGCAGTCCAGACCTAGCGCTTAGCACAGATACGCAGTATTTT. Translation: CASSPDLALSTDTQYF. The chain links TRBV27 to TRBJ2-3; tentative D call: TRBD2 (6 bases). Trimming shortened V by 5 bases and J by 0 bases, and 15 bases separated the two germline ends. Germline V gene data show CDR1 as MNHEY and CDR2 as SMNVEV (reference sequence). CDR3 length: 16 residues.